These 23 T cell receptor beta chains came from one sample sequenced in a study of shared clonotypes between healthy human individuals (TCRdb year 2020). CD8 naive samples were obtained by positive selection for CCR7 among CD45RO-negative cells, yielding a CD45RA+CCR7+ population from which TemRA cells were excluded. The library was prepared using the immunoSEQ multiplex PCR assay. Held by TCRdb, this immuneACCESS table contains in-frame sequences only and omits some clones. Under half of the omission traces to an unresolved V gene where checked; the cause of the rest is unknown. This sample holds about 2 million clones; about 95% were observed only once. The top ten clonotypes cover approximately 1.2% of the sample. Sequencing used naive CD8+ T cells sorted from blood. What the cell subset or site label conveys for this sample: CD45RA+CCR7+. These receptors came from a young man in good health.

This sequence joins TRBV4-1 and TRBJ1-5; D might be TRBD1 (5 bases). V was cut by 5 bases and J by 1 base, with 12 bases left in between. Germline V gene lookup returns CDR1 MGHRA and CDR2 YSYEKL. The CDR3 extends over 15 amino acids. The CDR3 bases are TGCGCCAGCAGCTTCAGGGAGGGCAGCAATCAGCCCCAGCATTTT. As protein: CASSFREGSNQPQHF.

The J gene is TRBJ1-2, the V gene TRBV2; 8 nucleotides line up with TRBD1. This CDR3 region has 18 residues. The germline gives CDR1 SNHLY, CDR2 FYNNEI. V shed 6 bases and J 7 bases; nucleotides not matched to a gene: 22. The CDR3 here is CASSFTKQGGRLGAGYTF. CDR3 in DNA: TGTGCCAGCAGCTTTACGAAACAGGGGGGCCGCCTAGGAGCTGGCTACACCTTC.

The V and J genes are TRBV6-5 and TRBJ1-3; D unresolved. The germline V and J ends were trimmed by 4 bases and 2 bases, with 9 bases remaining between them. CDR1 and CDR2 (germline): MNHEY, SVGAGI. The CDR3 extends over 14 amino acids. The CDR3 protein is CASSSLGTGNTIYF. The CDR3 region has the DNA TGTGCCAGCAGTTCCCTCGGGACTGGAAACACCATATATTTT.

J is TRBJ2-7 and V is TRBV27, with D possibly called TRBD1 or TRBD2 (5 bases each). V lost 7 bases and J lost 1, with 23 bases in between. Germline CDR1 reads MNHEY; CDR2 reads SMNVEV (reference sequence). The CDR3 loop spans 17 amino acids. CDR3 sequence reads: CASTPSAGDGRSYEQYF. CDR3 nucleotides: TGTGCCAGCACCCCTTCGGCTGGGGACGGGCGATCCTACGAGCAGTACTTC.

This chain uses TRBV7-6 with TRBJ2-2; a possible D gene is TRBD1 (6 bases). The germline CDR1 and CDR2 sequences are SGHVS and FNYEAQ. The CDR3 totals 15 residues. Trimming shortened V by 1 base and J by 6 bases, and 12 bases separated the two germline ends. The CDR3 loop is CASSLVGDNAGELFF. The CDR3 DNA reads TGTGCCAGCAGCTTAGTAGGGGACAACGCCGGGGAGCTGTTTTTT.

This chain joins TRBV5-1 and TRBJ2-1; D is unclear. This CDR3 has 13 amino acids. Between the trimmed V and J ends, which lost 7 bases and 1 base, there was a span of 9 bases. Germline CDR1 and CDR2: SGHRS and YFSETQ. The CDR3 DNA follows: TGCGCCAGCCGGCCGGAGTCCTACAATGAGCAGTTCTTC. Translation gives CASRPESYNEQFF.

The CDR3 is CASSDRQSPDEQYF. In DNA form, the CDR3 reads TGTGCCAGCAGCGATCGACAATCACCCGACGAGCAGTACTTC. V gene TRBV7-9 combines with J gene TRBJ2-7; D uncertain. CDR1 and CDR2 (germline): SEHNR, FQNEAQ (reference sequence). V shed 5 bases and J shed 5 bases, with 16 bases lying between them. The CDR3 sequence is 14 residues long.

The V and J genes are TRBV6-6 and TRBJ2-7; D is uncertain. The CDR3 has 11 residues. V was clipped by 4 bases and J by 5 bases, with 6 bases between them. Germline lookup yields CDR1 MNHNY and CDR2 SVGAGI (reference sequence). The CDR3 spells CASSSLNEQYF. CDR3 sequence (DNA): TGTGCCAGCAGTTCCCTAAACGAGCAGTACTTC.

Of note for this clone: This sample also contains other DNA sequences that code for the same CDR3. The CDR3 spells CASSVGGVGSYEQYF. CDR3 nucleotide sequence: TGTGCCAGCAGCGTTGGGGGAGTAGGCTCCTACGAGCAGTACTTC. The chain joins TRBV9 to TRBJ2-7; either TRBD1 or TRBD2 may supply D (5 bases each). The CDR3 is 15 residues long. Deletions cut 2 bases from V and 0 bases from J, with 12 bases between. Per the germline V gene, CDR1 is SGDLS and CDR2 is YYNGEE.

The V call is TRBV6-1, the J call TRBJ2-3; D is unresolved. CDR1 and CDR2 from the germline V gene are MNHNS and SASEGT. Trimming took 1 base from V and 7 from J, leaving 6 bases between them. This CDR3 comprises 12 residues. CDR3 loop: CASSEVGNTQYF. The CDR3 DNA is TGTGCCAGCAGTGAAGTAGGGAATACGCAGTATTTT.

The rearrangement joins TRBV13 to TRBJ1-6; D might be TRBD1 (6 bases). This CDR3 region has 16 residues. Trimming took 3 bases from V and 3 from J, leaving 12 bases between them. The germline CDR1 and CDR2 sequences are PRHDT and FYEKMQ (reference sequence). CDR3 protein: CASSFTGNGYNSPLHF. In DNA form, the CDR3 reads TGTGCCAGCAGCTTCACAGGGAACGGCTATAATTCACCCCTCCACTTT.

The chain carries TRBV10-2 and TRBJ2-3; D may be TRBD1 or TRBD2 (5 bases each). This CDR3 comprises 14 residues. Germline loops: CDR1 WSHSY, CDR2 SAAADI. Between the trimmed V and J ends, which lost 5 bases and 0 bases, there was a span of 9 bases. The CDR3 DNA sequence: TGCGCCAGCAGTTGGGACGTAAGCACAGATACGCAGTATTTT. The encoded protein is CASSWDVSTDTQYF.

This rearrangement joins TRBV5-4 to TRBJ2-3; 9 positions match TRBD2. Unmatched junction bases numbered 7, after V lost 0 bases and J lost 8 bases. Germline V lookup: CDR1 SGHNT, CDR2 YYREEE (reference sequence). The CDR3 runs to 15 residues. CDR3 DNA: TGTGCCAGCAGCTTGGCTGGCGGGGGGGCCGTTACGCAGTATTTT. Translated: CASSLAGGGAVTQYF.

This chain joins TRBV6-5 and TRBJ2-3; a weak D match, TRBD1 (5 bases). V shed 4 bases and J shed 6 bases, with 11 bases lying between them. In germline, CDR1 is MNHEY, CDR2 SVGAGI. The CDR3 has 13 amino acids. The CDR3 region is CASSSQGPDTQYF. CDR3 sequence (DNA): TGTGCCAGCAGTTCCCAGGGTCCGGATACGCAGTATTTT.

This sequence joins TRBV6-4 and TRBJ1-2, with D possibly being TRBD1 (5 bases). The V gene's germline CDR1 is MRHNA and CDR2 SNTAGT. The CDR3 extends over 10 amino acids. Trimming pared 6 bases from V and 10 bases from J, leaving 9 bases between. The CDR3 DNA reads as TGTGCCAGCAGAGGGGACTACTACACCTTC. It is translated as CASRGDYYTF.

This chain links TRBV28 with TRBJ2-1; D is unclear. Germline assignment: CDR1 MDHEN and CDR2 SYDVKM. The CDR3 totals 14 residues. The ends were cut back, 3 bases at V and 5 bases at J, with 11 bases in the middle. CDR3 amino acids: CASSFLPENNEQFF. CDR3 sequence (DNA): TGTGCCAGCAGTTTTCTACCAGAAAACAATGAGCAGTTCTTC.

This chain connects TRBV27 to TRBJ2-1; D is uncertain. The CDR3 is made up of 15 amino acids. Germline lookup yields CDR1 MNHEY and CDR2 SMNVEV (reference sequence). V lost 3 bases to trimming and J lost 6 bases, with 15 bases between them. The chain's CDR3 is CASSFFPPARNEQFF. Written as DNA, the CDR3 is TGTGCCAGCAGTTTCTTTCCCCCAGCGCGCAATGAGCAGTTCTTC.

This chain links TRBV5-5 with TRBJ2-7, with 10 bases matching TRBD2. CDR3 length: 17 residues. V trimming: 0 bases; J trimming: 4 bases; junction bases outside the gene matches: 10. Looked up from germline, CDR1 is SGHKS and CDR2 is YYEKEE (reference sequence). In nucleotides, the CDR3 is TGTGCCAGCAGCTTGGCCGAGCGGGAGGGCCTGAGTTACGAGCAGTACTTC. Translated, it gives CASSLAEREGLSYEQYF. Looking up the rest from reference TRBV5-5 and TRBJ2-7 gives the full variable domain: DAGVTQSPTHLIKTRGQQVTLRCSPISGHKSVSWYQQVLGQGPQFIFQYYEKEERGRGNFPDRFSARQFPNYSSELNVNALLLGDSALYLCASSLAEREGLSYEQYFGPGTRLTVT.

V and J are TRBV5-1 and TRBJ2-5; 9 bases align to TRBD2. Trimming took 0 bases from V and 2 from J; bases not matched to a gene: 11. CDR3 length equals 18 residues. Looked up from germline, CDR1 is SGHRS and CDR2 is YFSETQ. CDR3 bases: TGCGCCAGCAGCTTGGGACTAGCGGACCTATTCCCGCAAGAGACCCAGTACTTC. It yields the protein CASSLGLADLFPQETQYF.

CDR3 loop: CSGTEGNEQFF. CDR3 DNA sequence: TGCAGCGGGACAGAAGGGAATGAGCAGTTCTTC. The V gene is TRBV29-1, the J gene TRBJ2-1; D might be TRBD1 (6 bases). Germline assignment: CDR1 SQVTM and CDR2 ANQGSEA. Trimming took 7 bases from V and 7 from J, leaving 11 bases between them. The CDR3 covers 11 residues.

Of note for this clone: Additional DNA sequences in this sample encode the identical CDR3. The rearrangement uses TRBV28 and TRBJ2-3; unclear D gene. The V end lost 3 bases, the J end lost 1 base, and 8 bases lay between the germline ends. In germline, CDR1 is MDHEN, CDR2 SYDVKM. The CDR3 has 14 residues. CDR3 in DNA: TGTGCCAGCAGTTTCTCCGGCCGCACAGATACGCAGTATTTT. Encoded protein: CASSFSGRTDTQYF. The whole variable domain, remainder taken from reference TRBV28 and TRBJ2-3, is DVKVTQSSRYLVKRTGEKVFLECVQDMDHENMFWYRQDPGLGLRLIYFSYDVKMKEKGDIPEGYSVSREKKERFSLILESASTNQTSMYLCASSFSGRTDTQYFGPGTRLTVL.

The CDR3 nucleotides read TGCAGCGTTTGGCTAGCGGAACACAATGAGCAGTTCTTC. This codes for CSVWLAEHNEQFF. The gene calls are TRBV29-1 and TRBJ2-1; 7 bases fit TRBD2. V lost 5 bases, J lost 5 bases, and 6 bases stayed unmatched. The germline gives CDR1 SQVTM, CDR2 ANQGSEA. This CDR3 contains 13 residues.

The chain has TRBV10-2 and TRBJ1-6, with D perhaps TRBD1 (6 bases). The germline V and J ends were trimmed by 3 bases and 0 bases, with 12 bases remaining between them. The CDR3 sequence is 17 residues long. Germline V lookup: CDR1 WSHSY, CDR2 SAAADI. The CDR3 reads CASSEQGQSSYNSPLHF. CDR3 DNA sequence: TGCGCCAGCAGTGAACAGGGCCAAAGCTCCTATAATTCACCCCTCCACTTT.